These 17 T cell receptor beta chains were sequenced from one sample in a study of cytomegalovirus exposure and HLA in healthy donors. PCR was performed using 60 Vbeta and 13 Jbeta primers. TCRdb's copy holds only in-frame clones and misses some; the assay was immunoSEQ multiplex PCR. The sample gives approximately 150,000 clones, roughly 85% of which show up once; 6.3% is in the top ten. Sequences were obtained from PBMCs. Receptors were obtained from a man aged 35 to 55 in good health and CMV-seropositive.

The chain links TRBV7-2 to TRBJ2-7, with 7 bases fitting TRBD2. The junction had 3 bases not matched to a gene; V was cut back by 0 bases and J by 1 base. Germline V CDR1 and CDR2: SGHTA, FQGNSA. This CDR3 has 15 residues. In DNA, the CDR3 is TGTGCCAGCAGCTTAGCTAGCGGGCTGTCCTACGAGCAGTACTTC. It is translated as CASSLASGLSYEQYF.

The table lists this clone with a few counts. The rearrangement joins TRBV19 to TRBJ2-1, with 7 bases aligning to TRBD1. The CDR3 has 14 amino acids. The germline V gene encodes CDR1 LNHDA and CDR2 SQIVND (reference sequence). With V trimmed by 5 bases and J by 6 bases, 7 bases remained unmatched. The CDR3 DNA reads TGTGCCAGTAGTTTAACAGGGGTCGGCAATGAGCAGTTCTTC. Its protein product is CASSLTGVGNEQFF.

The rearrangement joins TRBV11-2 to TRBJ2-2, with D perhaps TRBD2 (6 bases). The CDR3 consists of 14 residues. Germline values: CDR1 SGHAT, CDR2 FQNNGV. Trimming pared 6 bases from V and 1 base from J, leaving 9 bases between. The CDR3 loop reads CASSWRGNTGELFF. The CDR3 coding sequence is TGTGCCAGCAGTTGGCGGGGGAACACCGGGGAGCTGTTTTTT.

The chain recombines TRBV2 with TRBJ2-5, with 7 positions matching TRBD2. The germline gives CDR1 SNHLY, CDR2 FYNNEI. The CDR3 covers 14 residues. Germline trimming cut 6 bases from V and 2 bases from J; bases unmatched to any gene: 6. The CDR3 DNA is TGTGCCAGCAGCGACGCTAGCGGACAAGAGACCCAGTACTTC. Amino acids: CASSDASGQETQYF.

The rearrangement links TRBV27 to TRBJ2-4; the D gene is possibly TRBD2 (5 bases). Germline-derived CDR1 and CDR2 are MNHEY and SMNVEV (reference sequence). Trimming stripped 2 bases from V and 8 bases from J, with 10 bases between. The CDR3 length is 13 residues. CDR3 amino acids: CASSLLPGDIQYF. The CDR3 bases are TGTGCCAGCAGTTTACTTCCCGGGGACATTCAGTACTTC.

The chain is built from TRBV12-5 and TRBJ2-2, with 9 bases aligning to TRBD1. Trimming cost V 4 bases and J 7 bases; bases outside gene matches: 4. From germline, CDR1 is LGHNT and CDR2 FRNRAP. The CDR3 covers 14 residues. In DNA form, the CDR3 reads TGTGCTAGTGGTTACAGGGGGCAAGGCGGGGAGCTGTTTTTT. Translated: CASGYRGQGGELFF.

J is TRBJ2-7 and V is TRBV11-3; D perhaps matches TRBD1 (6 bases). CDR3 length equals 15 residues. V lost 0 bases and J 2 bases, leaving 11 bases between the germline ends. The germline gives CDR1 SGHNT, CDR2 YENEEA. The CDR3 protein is CASSLDGGQTYEQYF. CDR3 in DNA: TGTGCCAGCAGCTTAGACGGAGGACAGACCTACGAGCAGTACTTC.

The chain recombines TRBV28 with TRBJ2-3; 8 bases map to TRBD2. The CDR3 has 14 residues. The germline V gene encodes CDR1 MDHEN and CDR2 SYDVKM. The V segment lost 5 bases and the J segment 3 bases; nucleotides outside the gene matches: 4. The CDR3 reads CASSTGLETDTQYF. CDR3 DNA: TGTGCCAGCAGTACGGGACTAGAAACAGATACGCAGTATTTT. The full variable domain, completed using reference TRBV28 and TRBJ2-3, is DVKVTQSSRYLVKRTGEKVFLECVQDMDHENMFWYRQDPGLGLRLIYFSYDVKMKEKGDIPEGYSVSREKKERFSLILESASTNQTSMYLCASSTGLETDTQYFGPGTRLTVL.

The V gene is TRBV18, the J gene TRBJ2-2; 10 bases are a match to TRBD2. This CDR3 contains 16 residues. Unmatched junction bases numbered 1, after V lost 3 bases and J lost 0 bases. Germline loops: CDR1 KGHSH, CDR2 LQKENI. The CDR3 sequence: CASSPLAGANTGELFF. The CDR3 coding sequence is TGTGCCAGCTCACCCCTAGCGGGAGCGAACACCGGGGAGCTGTTTTTT.

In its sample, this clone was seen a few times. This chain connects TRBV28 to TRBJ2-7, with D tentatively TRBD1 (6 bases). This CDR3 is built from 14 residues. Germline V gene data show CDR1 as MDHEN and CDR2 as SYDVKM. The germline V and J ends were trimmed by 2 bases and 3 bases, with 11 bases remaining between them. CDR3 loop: CASSLGQFRYEQYF. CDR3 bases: TGTGCCAGCAGTTTAGGACAGTTCCGCTACGAGCAGTACTTC.

CDR3: CASSSRQYSYEQYF. The CDR3 DNA sequence: TGTGCCAGCAGCTCGCGACAGTACTCCTACGAGCAGTACTTC. The V gene is TRBV7-2, the J gene TRBJ2-7; maybe TRBD1 (5 bases). Trimming pared 4 bases from V and 0 bases from J, leaving 10 bases between. The CDR3 totals 14 residues. Looked up from germline, CDR1 is SGHTA and CDR2 is FQGNSA.

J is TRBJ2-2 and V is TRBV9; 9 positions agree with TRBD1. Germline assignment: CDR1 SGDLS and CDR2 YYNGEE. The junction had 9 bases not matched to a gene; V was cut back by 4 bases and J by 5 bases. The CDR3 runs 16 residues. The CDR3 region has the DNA TGTGCCAGCAGCTCCCGGGACAGGGATATAACCGGGGAGCTGTTTTTT. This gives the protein CASSSRDRDITGELFF.

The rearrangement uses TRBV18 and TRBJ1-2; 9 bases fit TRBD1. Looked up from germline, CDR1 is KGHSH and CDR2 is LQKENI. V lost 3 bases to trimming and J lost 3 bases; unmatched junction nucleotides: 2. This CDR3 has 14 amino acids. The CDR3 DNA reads TGTGCCAGCTCACCGGACAGGGGACACTATGGCTACACCTTC. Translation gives CASSPDRGHYGYTF. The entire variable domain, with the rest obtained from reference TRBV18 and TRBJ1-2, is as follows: NAGVMQNPRHLVRRRGQEARLRCSPMKGHSHVYWYRQLPEEGLKFMVYLQKENIIDESGMPKERFSAEFPKEGPSILRIQQVVRGDSAAYFCASSPDRGHYGYTFGSGTRLTVV.

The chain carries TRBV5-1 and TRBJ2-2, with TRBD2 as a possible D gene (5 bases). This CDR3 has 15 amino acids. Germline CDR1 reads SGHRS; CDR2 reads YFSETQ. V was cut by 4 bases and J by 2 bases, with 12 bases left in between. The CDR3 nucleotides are TGCGCCAGCAGCATGGGCGGGCCCAACACCGGGGAGCTGTTTTTT. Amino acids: CASSMGGPNTGELFF.

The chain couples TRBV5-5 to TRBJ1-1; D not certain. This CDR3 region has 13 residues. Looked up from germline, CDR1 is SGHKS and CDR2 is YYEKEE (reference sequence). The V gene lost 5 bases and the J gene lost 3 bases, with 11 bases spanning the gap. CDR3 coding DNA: TGTGCCAGCAGGCCCGGTCGGGACACTGAAGCTTTCTTT. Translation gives CASRPGRDTEAFF.

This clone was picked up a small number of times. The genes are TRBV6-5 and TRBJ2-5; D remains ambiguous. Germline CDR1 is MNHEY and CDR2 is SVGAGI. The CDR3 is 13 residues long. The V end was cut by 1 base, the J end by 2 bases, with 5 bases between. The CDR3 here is CASSYYPQETQYF. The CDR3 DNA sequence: TGTGCCAGCAGTTACTATCCGCAAGAGACCCAGTACTTC.

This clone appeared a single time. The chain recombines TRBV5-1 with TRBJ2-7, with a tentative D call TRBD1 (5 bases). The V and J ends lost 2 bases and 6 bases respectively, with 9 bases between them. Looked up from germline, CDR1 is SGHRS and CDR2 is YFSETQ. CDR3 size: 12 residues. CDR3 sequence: CASSFQGPEQYF. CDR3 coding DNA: TGCGCCAGCAGCTTCCAGGGTCCCGAGCAGTACTTC. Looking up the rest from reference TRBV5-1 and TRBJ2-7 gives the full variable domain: KAGVTQTPRYLIKTRGQQVTLSCSPISGHRSVSWYQQTPGQGLQFLFEYFSETQRNKGNFPGRFSGRQFSNSRSEMNVSTLELGDSALYLCASSFQGPEQYFGPGTRLTVT.